The text below deals with one TCR beta chain. Its specificity is unknown. This CDR3 region has 11 residues. Germline V gene lookup returns CDR1 MGHDK and CDR2 SYGVNS. Preparation of TRB cDNA libraries relied on 5' RACE carrying UMI labels. No DNA is given; TCRdb re-called the 5' RACE reads and lists each CDR3 protein once. The sample has under 150,000 distinct CDR3 sequences. These data are taken from a study of CXCR3-negative and CXCR3-positive naive CD8 T cells. General observations from the study: Researchers report that CXCR3-positive naive cells carry more hydrophobic TRB CDR3s than CXCR3-negative naive cells.

The source is a human donor in good health. Some clones in this sample may be carry-over from other donors' samples. Sequences were obtained from naive CXCR3+ CD8+ T cells from blood. Specified subset: CD45RO-CCR7+CD27+CD95- naive CD8+ T cells expressing CXCR3 (TNR3+). This chain links TRBV25-1 with TRBJ2-7. The CDR3: CATELAYEQYF.